Below are 2 T cell receptor beta chains sequenced from a single sample in a study of cytomegalovirus exposure and HLA in healthy donors. PCR employed 60 Vbeta and 13 Jbeta primers. TCRdb's copy holds only in-frame clones and misses some; the assay was immunoSEQ multiplex PCR. The sample lists 110,000 to 150,000 clones, less than 85% occurring once. The sequenced sample was PBMCs. These receptors all come from an older woman in good health and CMV-seropositive.

The chain employs TRBV6-5 and TRBJ1-1; possible D gene TRBD1, 5 bases. Trimming removed 2 bases at V and 11 bases at J, with 18 bases between. Germline-derived CDR1 and CDR2 are MNHEY and SVGAGI. This CDR3 has 14 residues. The CDR3 loop reads CASSYGDPGGLAFF. The CDR3 DNA follows: TGTGCCAGCAGTTACGGGGACCCGGGGGGACTGGCTTTCTTT.

The sample holds a few counts of this clone. The chain couples TRBV19 to TRBJ1-2; tentative D call: TRBD1 (5 bases). The length of the CDR3 is 12 residues. In germline, CDR1 is LNHDA, CDR2 SQIVND (reference sequence). The V and J ends lost 5 bases and 8 bases respectively, with 12 bases between them. The CDR3, as DNA: TGTGCCAGTAGTGAACGACAGTTCGGCTACACCTTC. It yields the protein CASSERQFGYTF.